The 20 T cell receptor beta chains below come from one sample, sequenced in a study of blood T cells in healthy people across ages. Sample-barcoded 5' priming and a J-beta primer mix drove a second PCR of roughly 7 to 11 cycles. TCRdb recomputed calls from the 5' RACE reads with MiXCR, one row per CDR3 protein. Of approximately 1.5 million distinct CDR3 sequences listed, around 36% are singletons. Sequences were obtained from blood. These receptors were taken from a woman aged 25 to 45 in good health.

This clonotype has just a few counts. CDR3 coding DNA: TGCGCCAGCAGCTTGGAGGGACCGGGAGGACGGAATGAGCAGTTCTTC. Its protein product is CASSLEGPGGRNEQFF. The rearrangement links TRBV5-1 to TRBJ2-1; 7 bases agree with TRBD2. The CDR3 has 16 amino acids. Germline V gene sequence: CDR1 SGHRS, CDR2 YFSETQ. V trimming: 0 bases; J trimming: 7 bases; junction bases outside the gene matches: 10.

This clonotype occurred a few times. CDR3 loop: CSALGERSSYEQYF. The CDR3 bases are TGCAGTGCTCTGGGGGAGCGGAGCTCCTACGAGCAGTACTTC. The chain has TRBV20-1 and TRBJ2-7, with D perhaps assigned TRBD1 or TRBD2 (5 bases each). The CDR3 length is 14 residues. The V and J ends lost 5 bases and 0 bases respectively, with 14 bases between them. Germline CDR1 reads DFQATT; CDR2 reads SNEGSKA (reference sequence).

This clonotype was found a few times. V gene TRBV15 combines with J gene TRBJ1-1; 7 bases are a match to TRBD1. The CDR3 loop spans 15 amino acids. Per the germline V gene, CDR1 is LNHNV and CDR2 is YYDKDF (reference sequence). V lost 1 base and J lost 0; bases outside the gene matches: 2. CDR3 coding DNA: TGTGCCACCAGCAGAGGAGACAGGGTGAACACTGAAGCTTTCTTT. It codes for CATSRGDRVNTEAFF.

To note about this clonotype: One junction end disagrees with the germline gene, perhaps due to a read error. The genes are TRBV12-3 or TRBV12-4 and TRBJ2-3; 9 bases are shared with TRBD2. The CDR3 extends over 16 amino acids. DNA for the CDR3: TGTGCCAGCAGTGCGACTAGCGGAGCTAGCACAGATGCGCAGTATTTT. This sequence encodes CASSATSGASTDAQYF.

This clonotype came up a few times. This chain links TRBV4-1 with TRBJ2-7; perhaps TRBD2 as D (6 bases). Per the germline V gene, CDR1 is MGHRA and CDR2 is YSYEKL. V shed 0 bases and J shed 3 bases, with 15 bases lying between them. The CDR3 sequence is 16 residues long. The CDR3, as DNA: TGCGCCAGCAGCCAAGAAAGGGTGGAGGGAAGCTACGAGCAGTACTTC. It yields the protein CASSQERVEGSYEQYF.

This clonotype was seen more than once but under ten times. V gene TRBV7-9 combines with J gene TRBJ1-4; TRBD1 agrees at 7 bases. CDR1 is SEHNR, CDR2 FQNEAQ, per germline (reference sequence). The CDR3 runs to 14 residues. The trim removed 5 bases at V and 3 bases at J, leaving 3 bases unmatched. The CDR3 sequence is CASSPGQPNEKLFF. For the CDR3, the DNA is TGTGCCAGCAGCCCGGGACAGCCTAATGAAAAACTGTTTTTT.

V is TRBV5-1 and J is TRBJ2-7; 10 bases align to TRBD2. With 5 bases clipped from V and 4 bases from J, the junction kept 6 bases outside the gene matches. The CDR3 loop spans 14 amino acids. Per germline, CDR1 SGHRS and CDR2 YFSETQ. CDR3 nucleotide sequence: TGCGCCAGCAGATCCGGGACTAGCGTTTACGAGCAGTACTTC. Amino acids: CASRSGTSVYEQYF.

This clonotype turned up a few times. The chain carries TRBV6-5 and TRBJ2-7, with TRBD2 as a possible D gene (6 bases). Between the trimmed V and J ends, which lost 5 bases and 0 bases, there was a span of 14 bases. This CDR3 contains 15 residues. Germline CDR1 is MNHEY and CDR2 is SVGAGI. CDR3 sequence (DNA): TGTGCCAGCAGTCCCGGAGCGGGTTTCTCCTACGAGCAGTACTTC. Translated: CASSPGAGFSYEQYF.

V usage is TRBV6-6 and J usage is TRBJ2-7; TRBD2 matches 8 bases. V lost 7 bases, J lost 2 bases, and 13 bases stayed unmatched. The CDR3 is 16 amino acids. CDR1 is MNHNY, CDR2 SVGAGI, per germline (reference sequence). CDR3 in DNA: TGTGCCAGCATGATTGGTTCCGGGGGGGGAACCTACGAGCAGTACTTC. Translation gives CASMIGSGGGTYEQYF.

This clonotype has only one observation. The CDR3 loop reads CASSPGQGARQPQHF. Written as DNA, the CDR3 is TGTGCCAGCAGCCCGGGACAGGGGGCAAGGCAGCCCCAGCATTTT. This chain links TRBV7-9 with TRBJ1-5; 12 bases fit TRBD1. Losses at the gene ends were 5 bases for V and 7 bases for J; bases not matched to a gene: 6. Germline CDR1 reads SEHNR; CDR2 reads FQNEAQ (reference sequence). The CDR3 length is 15 residues. The whole variable domain, filled in from reference TRBV7-9 and TRBJ1-5, reads DTGVSQNPRHKITKRGQNVTFRCDPISEHNRLYWYRQTLGQGPEFLTYFQNEAQLEKSRLLSDRFSAERPKGSFSTLEIQRTEQGDSAMYLCASSPGQGARQPQHFGDGTRLSIL.

J is TRBJ2-3 and V is TRBV6-2 or TRBV6-3; tentative D call: TRBD2 (6 bases). Germline-derived CDR1 and CDR2 are MNHEY and SVGEGT. The CDR3 runs to 17 residues. Trimming removed 6 bases at V and 0 bases at J, with 19 bases between. CDR3 sequence reads: CASSPGRGPTSTDTQYF. The CDR3 DNA reads TGTGCCAGCAGCCCCGGGCGGGGCCCCACTAGCACAGATACGCAGTATTTT.

The chain links TRBV5-1 to TRBJ2-7, with D unclear. Trimming pared 4 bases from V and 4 bases from J, leaving 12 bases between. The CDR3 extends over 13 amino acids. Germline CDR1 reads SGHRS; CDR2 reads YFSETQ. The CDR3 DNA follows: TGCGCCAGCAGCCCGGAAGGCCCATACGAGCAGTACTTC. Amino acids: CASSPEGPYEQYF.

The table lists this clonotype with a few counts. The rearrangement links TRBV20-1 to TRBJ2-5; 9 bases are shared with TRBD2. V shed 6 bases and J 5 bases; nucleotides not matched to a gene: 13. Germline CDR1 is DFQATT and CDR2 is SNEGSKA (reference sequence). This CDR3 is built from 15 residues. CDR3: CSANPRREGRETQYF. The CDR3 DNA reads as TGCAGTGCAAATCCGAGGCGGGAGGGCCGGGAGACCCAGTACTTC.

Comment on this clonotype: This clone may be a read error of a much larger clone one base away. The rearrangement links TRBV12-3 or TRBV12-4 to TRBJ1-2, with 10 positions matching TRBD1. This CDR3 spans 16 amino acids. The CDR3 coding sequence is TGTGCCAGCAGGATGAACCGGGACAGGGGCCACTATAGCTACACCTTC. The encoded protein is CASRMNRDRGHYSYTF.

The sample holds a few counts of this clonotype. The chain combines TRBV18 with TRBJ2-1; D gene unclear. Germline CDR1 reads KGHSH; CDR2 reads LQKENI. V gave up 1 base and J gave up 0 bases, with 4 bases separating them. This CDR3 has 14 amino acids. The CDR3 DNA sequence: TGTGCCAGCTCACCACTCCGCTCCTACAATGAGCAGTTCTTC. It codes for CASSPLRSYNEQFF.

The chain is built from TRBV3-1 and TRBJ2-3; a weak D match, TRBD2 (6 bases). The CDR3 runs 18 residues. V dropped 3 bases and J dropped 0 bases, with 19 bases sitting between them. CDR1 LGHDT and CDR2 YNNKEL come from the germline V gene (reference sequence). DNA of the CDR3: TGTGCCAGCAGCCACAAAAGGGAGCGGGTACCAAGCACAGATACGCAGTATTTT. Translated: CASSHKRERVPSTDTQYF.

This clonotype was seen repeatedly, ten times or more. This chain connects TRBV20-1 to TRBJ1-2, with 7 bases lining up with TRBD1. Per the germline V gene, CDR1 is DFQATT and CDR2 is SNEGSKA (reference sequence). The CDR3 runs to 12 residues. V shed 6 bases and J 6 bases; nucleotides not matched to a gene: 7. The CDR3 coding sequence is TGCAGTGCAGCGACAGGGACGGATGGCTACACCTTC. Its protein product is CSAATGTDGYTF.

With respect to this clonotype: Mismatch with germline at one junction end may stem from a read error. The V call is TRBV7-2, the J call TRBJ2-1; the D gene is possibly TRBD2 (6 bases). CDR1 and CDR2 from the germline V gene are SGHTA and FQGNSA. The CDR3 loop spans 14 amino acids. The CDR3: CANSFGGSYNEQFF. Written as DNA, the CDR3 is TGTGCCAACAGCTTCGGGGGATCATACAATGAGCAGTTCTTC.

The V and J genes are TRBV14 and TRBJ2-4; D may correspond to TRBD1 or TRBD2 (5 bases each). The V and J ends lost 8 bases and 3 bases respectively, with 20 bases between them. There are 16 residues in the CDR3. CDR1 SGHDN and CDR2 FVKESK come from the germline V gene. The CDR3 sequence is CASPSRGVGYKNIQYF. CDR3 sequence (DNA): TGTGCCAGCCCTTCAAGGGGAGTGGGTTACAAAAACATTCAGTACTTC.

This rearrangement joins TRBV20-1 to TRBJ2-4, with D tentatively TRBD1 (6 bases). V was shortened by 4 bases and J by 9 bases, with 25 bases between the two germline ends. CDR3 length: 16 residues. Germline loops: CDR1 DFQATT, CDR2 SNEGSKA (reference sequence). DNA of the CDR3: TGCAGTGCTAAACCCTCGGGTGGGGGCTACCTTGGCATTCAGTACTTC. Translating gives CSAKPSGGGYLGIQYF.